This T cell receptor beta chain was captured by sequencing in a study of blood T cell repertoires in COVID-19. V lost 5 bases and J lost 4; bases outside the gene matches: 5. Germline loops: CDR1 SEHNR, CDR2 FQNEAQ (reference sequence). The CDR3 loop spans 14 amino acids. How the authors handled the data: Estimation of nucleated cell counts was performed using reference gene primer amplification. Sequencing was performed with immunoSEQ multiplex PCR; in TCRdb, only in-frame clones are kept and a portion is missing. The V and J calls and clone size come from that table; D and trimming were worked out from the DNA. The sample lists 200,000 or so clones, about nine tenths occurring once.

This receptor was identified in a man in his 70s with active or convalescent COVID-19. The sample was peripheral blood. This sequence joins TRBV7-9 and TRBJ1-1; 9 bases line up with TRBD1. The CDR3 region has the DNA TGTGCCAGCAGCCTACAGGGGGCGGGCACTGAAGCTTTCTTT. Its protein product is CASSLQGAGTEAFF.